The entry below gives a single T cell receptor (beta chain) sequence along with its context. The target antigen is unknown. These data come from a study of T cell responses to AZD1222 COVID-19 vaccine. CDR3 length equals 21 residues. The assay was immunoSEQ multiplex PCR, and TCRdb's table has in-frame clones only and misses some. The sample lists about 170,000 clones; approximately 90% were seen once. Study-wide findings and caveats: It was only a handful of AZD1222 recipients who were seropositive at baseline. Receipt of two AZD1222 doses was followed by a rise in Spike-specific TCR breadth and depth. Without day 14 samples, only post-peak T cell repertoires were studied.

The clonotype comes from an adult in good health. Source: peripheral blood, taken on day 0 of AZD1222 vaccination. V usage is TRBV21-1 and J usage is TRBJ2-6. TRBV21-1 counts as a pseudogene. The DNA of the CDR3 is TGTGCCAGCAGCCATGACCCAGACCGTAGACGGACGCCTTCTGGGGCCAACGTCCTGACTTTC. Residues: CASSHDPDRRRTPSGANVLTF.